The 23 T cell receptor beta chains below come from one sample, sequenced in a study of T cell responses to AZD1222 COVID-19 vaccine. Profiling relied on immunoSEQ multiplex PCR, and the TCRdb table lists in-frame clones only, not all of them. The sample yields approximately 210,000 clones, more than 85% seen once. This specimen consisted of peripheral blood, obtained 28 days after the second AZD1222 dose. The origin of the receptors is an adult who received the AZD1222 COVID-19 vaccine.

This chain connects TRBV5-1 to TRBJ2-1; TRBD2 agrees at 8 bases. CDR3 length: 16 amino acids. Looked up from germline, CDR1 is SGHRS and CDR2 is YFSETQ. The J segment lost 0 bases and the V segment lost 4 bases, leaving 6 bases of the junction unmatched. CDR3 sequence: CASSGIAGSSYNEQFF. The CDR3 nucleotides are TGCGCCAGCAGCGGTATAGCGGGGAGCTCCTACAATGAGCAGTTCTTC.

The V gene is TRBV24-1, the J gene TRBJ2-7; 9 nucleotides align to TRBD1. J gave up 3 bases and V 4 bases, and 6 bases lay outside the gene matches. From germline, CDR1 is KGHDR and CDR2 SFDVKD. The CDR3 has 15 amino acids. This CDR3 is CATSEDGTGRYEQYF. DNA for the CDR3: TGTGCCACCAGTGAAGACGGGACAGGGCGCTACGAGCAGTACTTC.

CDR3 loop: CASSPSLQGTPEAFF. The CDR3 nucleotides read TGTGCCAGCAGCCCGTCGTTGCAGGGAACGCCTGAAGCTTTCTTT. The genes are TRBV3-1 (or the pseudogene TRBV3-2) and TRBJ1-1; a possible D gene is TRBD1 (5 bases). Germline assignment: CDR1 LGHDT and CDR2 YNNKEL (reference sequence). Trimming removed 4 bases from V and 6 bases from J, with 18 bases in between. The CDR3 has 15 residues.

The chain combines TRBV18 with TRBJ2-5; D is possibly TRBD1 or TRBD2 (7 bases each). Germline V CDR1 and CDR2: KGHSH, LQKENI. The V end was cut by 6 bases, the J end by 6 bases, with 17 bases between. The CDR3 covers 14 residues. CDR3 nucleotide sequence: TGTGCCAGCTCGCCTACAGGGGAGGGGAAGACCCAGTACTTC. Its protein product is CASSPTGEGKTQYF. The full variable domain, rest sourced from reference TRBV18 and TRBJ2-5, is NAGVMQNPRHLVRRRGQEARLRCSPMKGHSHVYWYRQLPEEGLKFMVYLQKENIIDESGMPKERFSAEFPKEGPSILRIQQVVRGDSAAYFCASSPTGEGKTQYFGPGTRLLVL.

This sequence joins TRBV7-6 and TRBJ1-6, with TRBD1 matching 7 bases. The CDR3 is made up of 15 amino acids. V lost 6 bases, J lost 7 bases, and 9 bases stayed unmatched. CDR1 is SGHVS, CDR2 FNYEAQ, per germline. The CDR3, as DNA: TGTGCCAGCAGGTACGCCGGGACAGCCAATTCACCCCTCCACTTT. It codes for CASRYAGTANSPLHF. Supplemented by reference TRBV7-6 and TRBJ1-6, the full variable domain reads GAGVSQSPRYKVTKRGQDVALRCDPISGHVSLYWYRQALGQGPEFLTYFNYEAQQDKSGLPNDRFSAERPEGSISTLTIQRTEQRDSAMYRCASRYAGTANSPLHFGNGTRLTVT.

This chain joins TRBV19 and TRBJ2-3; perhaps D is TRBD1 or TRBD2 (5 bases each). The CDR3 length is 16 residues. Per the germline V gene, CDR1 is LNHDA and CDR2 is SQIVND (reference sequence). The V end lost 3 bases, the J end lost 2 bases, and 15 bases lay between the germline ends. The CDR3 reads CASSMGTLSSTDTQYF. The CDR3 DNA sequence: TGTGCCAGTAGTATGGGGACCCTCTCGTCCACAGATACGCAGTATTTT.

As to this clone: Distinct nucleotide sequences in the sample also encode this CDR3. The gene calls are TRBV18 and TRBJ1-1, with D possibly matching TRBD1 (5 bases). This CDR3 has 13 amino acids. CDR1 is KGHSH and CDR2 is LQKENI in the germline V gene. V was shortened by 5 bases and J by 1 base, with 8 bases between the two germline ends. The CDR3 DNA sequence: TGTGCCAGCTCATCCGACAGGAACACTGAAGCTTTCTTT. It encodes CASSSDRNTEAFF.

The V gene is TRBV28, the J gene TRBJ2-1; D is unresolved. Germline V gene lookup returns CDR1 MDHEN and CDR2 SYDVKM. V gave up 5 bases and J gave up 10 bases, with 12 bases separating them. There are 12 residues in the CDR3. The CDR3 DNA is TGTGCCAGCAGTGCCATAGGTCACGAGCAGTTCTTC. Protein sequence: CASSAIGHEQFF.

The chain combines TRBV7-9 with TRBJ2-7; D is perhaps TRBD1 or TRBD2 (5 bases each). V lost 3 bases and J 3 bases, leaving 15 bases between the germline ends. Germline values: CDR1 SEHNR, CDR2 FQNEAQ (reference sequence). The length of the CDR3 is 15 residues. This CDR3 is CASSLEEQGHYEQYF. The CDR3 nucleotides read TGTGCCAGCAGCTTGGAGGAGCAGGGCCACTACGAGCAGTACTTC.

This clone has a single count. The V and J genes are TRBV2 and TRBJ2-7; no clear D gene. This CDR3 has 11 residues. In germline, CDR1 is SNHLY, CDR2 FYNNEI. V lost 8 bases and J 0 bases, leaving 5 bases between the germline ends. The CDR3 spells CASGSSYEQYF. CDR3 nucleotide sequence: TGTGCCAGCGGTAGCTCCTACGAGCAGTACTTC.

The chain has TRBV28 and TRBJ2-1, with 11 bases identical to TRBD2. V was pared by 4 bases and J by 15 bases, with 8 bases of the junction left unmatched. The germline CDR1 and CDR2 sequences are MDHEN and SYDVKM. The CDR3 has 13 amino acids. DNA of the CDR3: TGTGCCAGCAGTTCAACACTAGCGGGAGAGGTGTTCTTC. It yields the protein CASSSTLAGEVFF.

This chain connects TRBV15 to TRBJ2-3; TRBD2 is a possible D gene (6 bases). Trimming stripped 1 base from V and 1 base from J, with 12 bases between. Looked up from germline, CDR1 is LNHNV and CDR2 is YYDKDF (reference sequence). This CDR3 has 16 residues. CDR3 sequence: CATSRVRVAGTDTQYF. The CDR3 bases are TGTGCCACCAGCAGAGTTCGGGTAGCGGGCACAGATACGCAGTATTTT.

V gene TRBV27 combines with J gene TRBJ2-5; the match to TRBD2 covers 10 bases. Looked up from germline, CDR1 is MNHEY and CDR2 is SMNVEV (reference sequence). With V trimmed by 0 bases and J by 3 bases, 4 bases remained unmatched. The CDR3 spans 16 residues. CDR3 in DNA: TGTGCCAGCAGTTTATCTCTAGCGGGAGATGAAGAGACCCAGTACTTC. Translated, it gives CASSLSLAGDEETQYF.

The count of this clone is one. In DNA form, the CDR3 reads TGTGCCAGTAGTATTCCCCGACAGGAGAATGGGGAGCTGTTTTTT. Its translation is CASSIPRQENGELFF. The gene calls are TRBV19 and TRBJ2-2, with D perhaps matching TRBD1 (6 bases). The ends were cut back, 3 bases at V and 8 bases at J, with 16 bases in the middle. Germline CDR1 reads LNHDA; CDR2 reads SQIVND (reference sequence). The CDR3 is made up of 15 amino acids.

V gene TRBV9 combines with J gene TRBJ1-1; D is unresolved. Trimming cost V 4 bases and J 1 base, with 26 bases left between them. Germline loops: CDR1 SGDLS, CDR2 YYNGEE. This CDR3 is 19 amino acids long. CDR3 in DNA: TGTGCCAGCAGCCCCGGTTTGGGGTGGGGTCTGTCATCGAACACTGAAGCTTTCTTT. It specifies CASSPGLGWGLSSNTEAFF. Looking up the rest from reference TRBV9 and TRBJ1-1 gives the full variable domain: DSGVTQTPKHLITATGQRVTLRCSPRSGDLSVYWYQQSLDQGLQFLIQYYNGEERAKGNILERFSAQQFPDLHSELNLSSLELGDSALYFCASSPGLGWGLSSNTEAFFGQGTRLTVV.

The chain has TRBV9 and TRBJ1-5, with 8 bases that match TRBD1. This CDR3 has 15 amino acids. Germline lookup yields CDR1 SGDLS and CDR2 YYNGEE. The junction had 5 bases not matched to a gene; V was cut back by 4 bases and J by 2 bases. The CDR3 loop is CASSSQGVRNQPQHF. As DNA, the CDR3 is TGTGCCAGCAGCTCACAGGGGGTACGCAATCAGCCCCAGCATTTT.

The chain combines TRBV19 with TRBJ2-1; 7 positions match TRBD1. Germline loops: CDR1 LNHDA, CDR2 SQIVND (reference sequence). This CDR3 spans 15 amino acids. V gave up 6 bases and J gave up 7 bases; unmatched junction bases: 12. The DNA for the CDR3 is TGTGCCAGTAGCCAGGTAGGGGGCTTTGGTAATGAGCAGTTCTTC. It codes for CASSQVGGFGNEQFF.

The rearrangement uses TRBV4-3 and TRBJ1-4; unclear D gene. Trimming removed 0 bases from V and 5 bases from J, with 16 bases in between. The CDR3 consists of 17 residues. The germline V gene has CDR1 LGHNA and CDR2 YSLEER. Written as DNA, the CDR3 is TGCGCCAGCAGCCAAGACGCGGCAGGTGGAGGCAATGAAAAACTGTTTTTT. Translation: CASSQDAAGGGNEKLFF.

The J gene is TRBJ1-4, the V gene TRBV18, with 7 nucleotides matching TRBD1. The CDR3 is 13 residues long. V lost 3 bases to trimming and J lost 8 bases; unmatched junction nucleotides: 3. Germline V gene sequence: CDR1 KGHSH, CDR2 LQKENI. CDR3 amino acids: CASSPDRVEKLFF. DNA of the CDR3: TGTGCCAGCTCACCCGACAGGGTCGAAAAACTGTTTTTT.

The chain carries TRBV11-1 and TRBJ2-1; D is uncertain. Germline loops: CDR1 SGHAT, CDR2 FQDESV (reference sequence). The CDR3 runs to 12 residues. Deletions cut 1 base from V and 7 bases from J, with 5 bases between. This CDR3 reads CASSLDGNEQFF. In DNA, the CDR3 is TGTGCCAGCAGCTTAGACGGGAATGAGCAGTTCTTC.

The chain recombines TRBV9 with TRBJ2-2; TRBD2 agrees at 12 bases. The V segment lost 4 bases and the J segment 7 bases; nucleotides outside the gene matches: 11. CDR3 length: 17 residues. The germline V gene encodes CDR1 SGDLS and CDR2 YYNGEE. CDR3 protein: CASSKGGLAGGGGELFF. The CDR3 DNA reads as TGTGCCAGCAGCAAAGGAGGGCTAGCGGGAGGGGGCGGGGAGCTGTTTTTT.

This rearrangement joins TRBV6-5 to TRBJ1-4, with D possibly matching TRBD1 (5 bases). The CDR3 is 11 residues long. V was shortened by 6 bases and J by 8 bases, with 7 bases between the two germline ends. Germline V gives CDR1 MNHEY, CDR2 SVGAGI. CDR3 in amino acids: CASSWDEKLFF. For the CDR3, the DNA is TGTGCCAGCAGCTGGGACGAAAAACTGTTTTTT.

The sample holds one count of this clone. The CDR3 is CSVGTGRLTEAFF. The DNA of the CDR3 is TGCAGCGTAGGGACGGGGCGGTTAACTGAAGCTTTCTTT. V usage is TRBV29-1 and J usage is TRBJ1-1, with TRBD1 as a possible D gene (5 bases). Deletions cut 6 bases from V and 5 bases from J, with 16 bases between. The CDR3 totals 13 residues. Germline CDR1 reads SQVTM; CDR2 reads ANQGSEA.